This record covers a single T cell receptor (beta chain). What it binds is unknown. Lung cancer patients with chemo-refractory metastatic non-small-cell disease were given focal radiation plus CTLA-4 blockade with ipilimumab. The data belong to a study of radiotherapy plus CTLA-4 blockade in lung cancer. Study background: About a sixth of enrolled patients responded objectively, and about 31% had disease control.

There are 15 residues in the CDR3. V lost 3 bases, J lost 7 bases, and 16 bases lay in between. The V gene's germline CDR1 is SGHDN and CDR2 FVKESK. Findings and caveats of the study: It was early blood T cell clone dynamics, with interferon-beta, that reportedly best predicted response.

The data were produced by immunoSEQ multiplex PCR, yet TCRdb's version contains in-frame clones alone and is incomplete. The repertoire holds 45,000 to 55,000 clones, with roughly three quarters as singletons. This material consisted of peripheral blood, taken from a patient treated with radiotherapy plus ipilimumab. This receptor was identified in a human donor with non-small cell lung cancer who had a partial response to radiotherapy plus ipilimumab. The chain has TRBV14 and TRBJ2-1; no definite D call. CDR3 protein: CASSHETRSWNEQFF. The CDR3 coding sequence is TGTGCCAGCAGCCATGAGACAAGATCTTGGAATGAGCAGTTCTTC.